The 24 T cell receptor beta chains below were found in one sample sequenced in a study of response to subunit inactivated influenza vaccine. TCRdb used MiXCR to reprocess the RT-PCR reads, holding one entry per CDR3 protein. The sample has approximately 500,000 distinct CDR3 sequences; approximately 20% are singletons. In addition, the sample was reused for a study of T cells expressing NK-cell markers. From that report: Template switching by 5'RACE with UMIs generated the TCR beta cDNA.

The sequences come from CD4+ T cells sorted from PBMCs, collected about 11 days after vaccination. These receptors came from a man aged 50 or older who received an inactivated influenza vaccine.

The rearrangement joins TRBV5-5 to TRBJ2-5; TRBD2 matches 11 bases. The V gene end was trimmed by 4 bases and the J gene end by 5 bases; junction bases not matched to a gene: 7. The CDR3 length is 15 residues. CDR1 SGHKS and CDR2 YYEKEE come from the germline V gene (reference sequence). The CDR3 loop reads CASSLLAGVGETQYF. CDR3 DNA: TGTGCCAGCAGCCTACTAGCGGGAGTCGGGGAGACCCAGTACTTC.

This clonotype was observed a few times. This rearrangement joins TRBV20-1 to TRBJ2-7; tentatively, D is TRBD2 (6 bases). Germline V lookup: CDR1 DFQATT, CDR2 SNEGSKA (reference sequence). V lost 3 bases to trimming and J lost 3 bases, with 12 bases between them. This CDR3 is built from 13 residues. For the CDR3, the DNA is TGCAGTGCTAGCGGCGGGATCGACTACGAGCAGTACTTC. It specifies CSASGGIDYEQYF.

The V and J genes are TRBV9 and TRBJ2-1; D call uncertain. The CDR3 length is 13 residues. V lost 0 bases and J 9 bases, leaving 10 bases between the germline ends. CDR1 is SGDLS and CDR2 is YYNGEE in the germline V gene. The CDR3 region is CASSVGTQAEQFF. Here the CDR3 DNA reads TGTGCCAGCAGCGTAGGAACGCAGGCTGAGCAGTTCTTC.

This clonotype has ten or more counts. This chain joins TRBV4-1 and TRBJ1-5; perhaps TRBD1 as D (5 bases). The CDR3 is made up of 14 amino acids. V was trimmed by 3 bases and J by 1 base, leaving 7 bases between them. Germline V gene lookup returns CDR1 MGHRA and CDR2 YSYEKL. The DNA of the CDR3 is TGCGCCAGCAGCCACCAGGGAAGCAATCAGCCCCAGCATTTT. Residues: CASSHQGSNQPQHF.

V usage is TRBV7-8 and J usage is TRBJ1-3; D gene unclear. CDR1 SGHVS and CDR2 FQNEAQ come from the germline V gene. V lost 5 bases to trimming and J lost 1 base, with 12 bases between them. The CDR3 contains 15 residues. The CDR3 is CASSTGLRSGNTIYF. The CDR3 bases are TGTGCCAGCAGCACCGGACTGCGATCTGGAAACACCATATATTTT.

The table lists this clonotype with a count of one. The chain couples TRBV6-1 to TRBJ2-5; D tentatively fits TRBD1 or TRBD2 (5 bases each). The V gene lost 8 bases and the J gene lost 4 bases, with 17 bases spanning the gap. The CDR3 is 14 residues long. Germline CDR1 reads MNHNS; CDR2 reads SASEGT. The CDR3 spells CASEGTYVRETQYF. The CDR3 region has the DNA TGTGCCAGCGAAGGGACCTATGTGAGAGAGACCCAGTACTTC.

The chain recombines TRBV7-8 with TRBJ2-5, with a weak D call TRBD1 (6 bases). V was cut by 5 bases and J by 2 bases, with 12 bases left in between. Germline CDR1 SGHVS, CDR2 FQNEAQ. The CDR3 is 14 amino acids. The CDR3 loop reads CASSHPGHQETQYF. The CDR3, as DNA: TGTGCCAGCAGCCATCCGGGACATCAAGAGACCCAGTACTTC.

This chain uses TRBV20-1 with TRBJ2-7; D possibly corresponds to TRBD1 (6 bases). This CDR3 has 12 residues. The germline V gene has CDR1 DFQATT and CDR2 SNEGSKA (reference sequence). V lost 3 bases, J lost 6 bases, and 12 bases lay in between. The CDR3 here is CSARQTGFEQYF. CDR3 coding DNA: TGCAGTGCTAGGCAGACAGGATTCGAGCAGTACTTC.

This rearrangement joins TRBV19 to TRBJ1-1; D is possibly TRBD1 (5 bases). The CDR3 is 18 residues long. Between the trimmed V and J ends, which lost 9 bases and 4 bases, there was a span of 30 bases. Germline CDR1 is LNHDA and CDR2 is SQIVND (reference sequence). The chain's CDR3 is CASISSIRSSSGSTEAFF. CDR3 coding DNA: TGTGCCAGCATCAGTAGTATAAGAAGCTCGTCAGGGAGCACTGAAGCTTTCTTT.

The V and J genes are TRBV6-2 or TRBV6-3 and TRBJ1-5; D is unresolved. Germline CDR1 reads MNHEY; CDR2 reads SVGEGT. The CDR3 is 12 amino acids. V dropped 2 bases and J dropped 5 bases, with 4 bases sitting between them. The CDR3 is CASSYPYQPQHF. In DNA form, the CDR3 reads TGTGCCAGCAGTTACCCCTATCAGCCCCAGCATTTT.

In DNA, the CDR3 is TGCGCCAGCAGCCAAGATTTCCTCACCGAAGCTTTCTTT. This translates into CASSQDFLTEAFF. The V gene is TRBV4-3, the J gene TRBJ1-1; D unclear. Germline CDR1 is LGHNA and CDR2 is YSLEER. V lost 0 bases, J lost 8 bases, and 10 bases lay in between. The CDR3 extends over 13 amino acids.

The chain couples TRBV27 to TRBJ2-1, with TRBD2 identical over 9 bases. Germline V lookup: CDR1 MNHEY, CDR2 SMNVEV (reference sequence). V was clipped by 6 bases and J by 3 bases; unmatched bases: 9. The CDR3 covers 16 residues. CDR3 region: CASRPIAGVVYNEQFF. CDR3 DNA: TGTGCCAGCAGACCAATAGCGGGAGTGGTCTACAATGAGCAGTTCTTC.

The rearrangement joins TRBV6-2 or TRBV6-3 to TRBJ1-5; unclear D gene. Trimming removed 5 bases from V and 6 bases from J, with 17 bases in between. This CDR3 comprises 15 residues. Germline loops: CDR1 MNHEY, CDR2 SVGEGT. The CDR3: CASSPHRGPAQPQHF. The CDR3 DNA reads TGTGCCAGCAGTCCACACCGGGGTCCGGCTCAGCCCCAGCATTTT.

V and J are TRBV9 and TRBJ2-1; the match to TRBD2 covers 15 bases. V gave up 0 bases and J gave up 8 bases; unmatched junction bases: 9. The CDR3 length is 18 residues. The germline gives CDR1 SGDLS, CDR2 YYNGEE. CDR3 sequence reads: CASSVGDGLAGGRYEQFF. The CDR3 DNA reads TGTGCCAGCAGCGTAGGGGATGGACTAGCGGGAGGGAGGTATGAGCAGTTCTTC.

This clonotype was counted a few times. The chain carries TRBV11-2 and TRBJ2-3; 9 nucleotides align to TRBD2. CDR3 length: 18 amino acids. Germline V CDR1 and CDR2: SGHAT, FQNNGV. V lost 5 bases, J lost 0 bases, and 12 bases stayed unmatched. The CDR3 nucleotides are TGTGCCAGCAGCCCTAGGTTTAGGCTAGCGGGGAGCACAGATACGCAGTATTTT. It specifies CASSPRFRLAGSTDTQYF.

The chain combines TRBV12-3 or TRBV12-4 with TRBJ2-3; no definite D call. There are 13 residues in the CDR3. V was clipped by 3 bases and J by 6 bases, with 10 bases between them. Here the CDR3 DNA reads TGTGCCAGCAGTTTTTTGGTCCCGGATACGCAGTATTTT. It codes for CASSFLVPDTQYF.

The V call is TRBV10-1, the J call TRBJ2-7, with D possibly matching TRBD2 (5 bases). Germline values: CDR1 WNHNN, CDR2 SYGVQD (reference sequence). V was trimmed by 5 bases and J by 7 bases, leaving 18 bases between them. The CDR3 runs 14 residues. The DNA for the CDR3 is TGCGCCAGCAGTCGGTCTAGCCCGATTGGGGAGCAGTACTTC. Translation gives CASSRSSPIGEQYF.

This clonotype has just a few counts. CDR3 region: CASKGGGNIQYF. CDR3 in DNA: TGCGCCAGCAAGGGGGGAGGCAACATTCAGTACTTC. The chain is built from TRBV5-1 and TRBJ2-4, with D possibly being TRBD1 or TRBD2 (6 bases each). CDR3 length: 12 amino acids. Trimming removed 6 bases from V and 7 bases from J, with 11 bases in between. Germline V gene data show CDR1 as SGHRS and CDR2 as YFSETQ.

This clonotype was recorded a few times. The V and J genes are TRBV3-1 and TRBJ2-5; possible D gene TRBD2, 6 bases. The germline V gene has CDR1 LGHDT and CDR2 YNNKEL (reference sequence). This CDR3 is built from 17 residues. Deletions cut 5 bases from V and 1 base from J, with 20 bases between. The CDR3 spells CASSTHTRLVGQETQYF. The CDR3 bases are TGTGCCAGCAGCACACATACCCGACTAGTAGGCCAAGAGACCCAGTACTTC.

This clonotype was counted between two and nine times. The chain uses TRBV5-1 and TRBJ2-7, with 8 bases matching TRBD1. With V trimmed by 0 bases and J by 7 bases, 12 bases remained unmatched. This CDR3 has 16 amino acids. CDR1 SGHRS and CDR2 YFSETQ come from the germline V gene. CDR3 DNA: TGCGCCAGCAGCTTGGCCGGGTTTGGTACAGGGGGTGAGCAGTACTTC. Its protein is CASSLAGFGTGGEQYF.

The genes are TRBV12-3 or TRBV12-4 and TRBJ2-7; no firm D call. This CDR3 has 14 amino acids. Trimming removed 3 bases from V and 2 bases from J, with 11 bases in between. The CDR3 nucleotides are TGTGCCAGCAGTTTCAGACGACCCGCCTACGAGCAGTACTTC. Translating gives CASSFRRPAYEQYF.

This clonotype was observed once. V is TRBV28 and J is TRBJ2-1, with no clear D. V dropped 0 bases and J dropped 5 bases, with 8 bases sitting between them. This CDR3 comprises 14 residues. Germline assignment: CDR1 MDHEN and CDR2 SYDVKM. The CDR3 DNA sequence: TGTGCCAGCAGTTTATGGCCCAAGAACAATGAGCAGTTCTTC. It specifies CASSLWPKNNEQFF.

This clonotype was observed a handful of times. The chain couples TRBV4-3 to TRBJ2-1, with D perhaps TRBD1 (5 bases). Germline CDR1 and CDR2: LGHNA and YSLEER. CDR3 size: 13 residues. V dropped 2 bases and J dropped 8 bases, with 10 bases sitting between them. For the CDR3, the DNA is TGCGCCAGCAGCCAATCTCAGGGCGATGAGCAGTTCTTC. Its protein is CASSQSQGDEQFF.

The CDR3 reads CAIPTGKREGRTYTDTQYF. As DNA, the CDR3 is TGTGCCATCCCGACGGGTAAGCGGGAGGGCCGGACCTACACAGATACGCAGTATTTT. The chain employs TRBV11-2 and TRBJ2-3; 10 bases align to TRBD2. Unmatched junction bases numbered 21, after V lost 10 bases and J lost 2 bases. The germline V gene encodes CDR1 SGHAT and CDR2 FQNNGV. The CDR3 length is 19 residues.